The clone carrying this T cell receptor (beta chain) was detected only a few times. For the second PCR, which ran for about 6 to 12 cycles, a sample-barcoded 5' primer and a J-beta primer mix were used. TCRdb re-derived calls from the 5' RACE reads in MiXCR, one entry per CDR3 protein. The data hold 1.5 million to 2 million distinct CDR3 sequences, with just under 50% observed a single time. This entry belongs to a study of blood T cells in healthy people across ages. V was clipped by 3 bases and J by 4 bases; unmatched bases: 7. CDR1 and CDR2 from the germline V gene are DFQATT and SNEGSKA (reference sequence). The CDR3 is 14 residues long.

The TCR originated in a woman aged 40-49 years in good health. This sequence joins TRBV20-1 and TRBJ1-2; 8 bases fit TRBD1. Sequenced input: blood. The CDR3 bases are TGCAGTGCTAGCAACAGGGGGGAGGGCTATGGCTACACCTTC. Translating it yields CSASNRGEGYGYTF.